The rows below give T cell receptor beta chains drawn from one sample of a study of graft-versus-host responses after intestinal transplantation. Generated by immunoSEQ multiplex PCR, the TCRdb table keeps only in-frame clones and is missing some. The repertoire has roughly 85,000 clones, 91% of them found once; the top ten carry about 8%. The antigens these receptors bind are not known. The sample consisted of unstimulated CD8+ T cells sorted from spleen or lymph node cells, taken before transplant. The receptors were gathered from a human donor who was the organ donor for an intestinal transplant. The CDR3 runs from the conserved cysteine through the conserved F or W. A D gene is named only where the DNA matches it firmly. Clone size is shown for a subset of rows, as once, few, many or a class of expanded clone.

CDR3aa	CDR3nt	j_gene	v_gene	d_gene	abundance
CASSSNWGLDEQYF	TGTGCCAGCAGCTCAAACTGGGGACTTGACGAGCAGTACTTC	TRBJ2-7	TRBV7-9	.	.
CASSGWTGGDPAFF	TGTGCCAGCAGTGGATGGACAGGGGGCGATCCAGCTTTCTTT	TRBJ1-1	TRBV6-5	TRBD1	.
CASSRGQGGYTF	TGTGCCAGCAGCCGCGGACAGGGCGGCTACACCTTC	TRBJ1-2	TRBV16	TRBD1	.
CASTPAGFGYTF	TGTGCCAGTACCCCGGCAGGGTTTGGCTACACCTTC	TRBJ1-2	TRBV19	.	.
CASSLESGSIFDEQFF	TGTGCCAGCAGCTTGGAGAGCGGGAGCATTTTTGATGAGCAGTTCTTC	TRBJ2-1	TRBV5-6	TRBD2	.
CASRGGDEQFF	TGCGCCAGCAGGGGGGGGGATGAGCAGTTCTTC	TRBJ2-1	TRBV10-1	TRBD2	.
CATKGSSFRTGELFF	TGTGCCACCAAAGGTAGTTCTTTCCGGACCGGGGAGCTGTTTTTT	TRBJ2-2	TRBV2	.	.
CASSRTETDYEQYF	TGTGCCAGCAGTCGCACCGAGACAGACTACGAGCAGTACTTC	TRBJ2-7	TRBV6-5	.	.
CSVPPGPFLGYTF	TGCAGCGTCCCCCCCGGCCCGTTTCTCGGCTACACCTTC	TRBJ1-2	TRBV29-1	.	.
CSVAAGLASDTQYF	TGCAGCGTTGCCGCGGGACTAGCTTCAGATACGCAGTATTTT	TRBJ2-3	TRBV29-1	TRBD2	.
CASSASGTGVEQYF	TGTGCCAGCAGCGCCTCCGGGACAGGGGTCGAGCAGTACTTC	TRBJ2-7	TRBV9	TRBD1	.
CASKGLEDNEQFF	TGTGCCAGCAAAGGTTTGGAAGACAATGAGCAGTTCTTC	TRBJ2-1	TRBV11-2	.	.
CASSSSSTDTQYF	TGTGCCAGCAGCTCGTCTAGCACAGATACGCAGTATTTT	TRBJ2-3	TRBV5-5	.	.
CASSLMGGSYEQYF	TGTGCCAGCAGCCTCATGGGGGGCTCCTACGAGCAGTACTTC	TRBJ2-7	TRBV7-9	.	.
CASGGQGNTEAFF	TGTGCCAGCGGCGGACAGGGGAACACTGAAGCTTTCTTT	TRBJ1-1	TRBV11-1	TRBD1	.
CASGQTRTYEQYF	TGTGCCAGCGGACAGACAAGAACCTACGAGCAGTACTTC	TRBJ2-7	TRBV7-9	.	.
CASVWGYEQYF	TGTGCCAGCGTTTGGGGCTACGAGCAGTACTTC	TRBJ2-7	TRBV6-1	.	.
CAISESTRRLAGGRSTDTQYF	TGTGCCATCAGTGAGTCGACTCGGAGACTAGCGGGGGGGAGGAGCACAGATACGCAGTATTTT	TRBJ2-3	TRBV10-3	TRBD2	.
CASSVGHEQYF	TGCGCCAGCAGTGTAGGGCACGAGCAGTACTTC	TRBJ2-7	TRBV10-2	.	medium-sized
CASSPPAAWDEQYF	TGTGCCAGCTCACCACCGGCGGCTTGGGACGAGCAGTACTTC	TRBJ2-7	TRBV18	.	.
CASSSLSTGTQYF	TGTGCCAGCAGCTCGCTTAGCACAGGTACGCAGTATTTT	TRBJ2-3	TRBV11-2	.	once
CASSWTVNTEAFF	TGTGCCAGCAGTTGGACAGTGAACACTGAAGCTTTCTTT	TRBJ1-1	TRBV6-5	.	.
CASSQGQGGEKLFF	TGTGCCAGCAGCCAAGGACAGGGAGGGGAAAAACTGTTTTTT	TRBJ1-4	TRBV4-2	TRBD1	.